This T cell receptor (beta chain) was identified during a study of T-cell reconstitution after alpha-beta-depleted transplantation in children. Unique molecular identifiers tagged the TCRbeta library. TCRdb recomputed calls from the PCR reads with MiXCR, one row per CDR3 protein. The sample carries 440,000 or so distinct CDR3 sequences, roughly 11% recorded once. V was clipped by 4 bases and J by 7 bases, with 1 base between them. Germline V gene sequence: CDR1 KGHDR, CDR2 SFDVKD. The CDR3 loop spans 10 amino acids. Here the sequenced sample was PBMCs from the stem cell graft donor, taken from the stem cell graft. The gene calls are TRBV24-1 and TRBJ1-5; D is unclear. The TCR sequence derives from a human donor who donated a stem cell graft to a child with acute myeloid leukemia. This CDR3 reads CATSEQPQHF. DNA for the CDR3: TGTGCCACCAGTGAGCAGCCCCAGCATTTT.